The source of this TCR beta chain is a study of blood T cell repertoires in COVID-19. Turning to the study itself: Samples of COVID-19 (acute and convalescent) were obtained from the United States, Italy and Spain. T cells, B-cell-depleted T cells, or PBMCs provided the cDNA or gDNA that served as material.

This CDR3 is built from 15 residues. Germline-derived CDR1 and CDR2 are SNHLY and FYNNEI. Trimming took off 4 bases at V and 2 bases at J, with 14 bases between the two ends. Sequencing was performed with immunoSEQ multiplex PCR; in TCRdb, only in-frame clones are kept and a portion is missing. The data show about 31,000 clones, 90% to 95% seen once. Source material: peripheral blood. This sequence was found in a human donor in a cohort sampled during active COVID-19. The chain couples TRBV2 to TRBJ1-2; D not resolved. The chain's CDR3 is CASSGLWEGNYGYTF. DNA of the CDR3: TGTGCCAGCAGTGGCCTCTGGGAGGGAAACTATGGCTACACCTTC.